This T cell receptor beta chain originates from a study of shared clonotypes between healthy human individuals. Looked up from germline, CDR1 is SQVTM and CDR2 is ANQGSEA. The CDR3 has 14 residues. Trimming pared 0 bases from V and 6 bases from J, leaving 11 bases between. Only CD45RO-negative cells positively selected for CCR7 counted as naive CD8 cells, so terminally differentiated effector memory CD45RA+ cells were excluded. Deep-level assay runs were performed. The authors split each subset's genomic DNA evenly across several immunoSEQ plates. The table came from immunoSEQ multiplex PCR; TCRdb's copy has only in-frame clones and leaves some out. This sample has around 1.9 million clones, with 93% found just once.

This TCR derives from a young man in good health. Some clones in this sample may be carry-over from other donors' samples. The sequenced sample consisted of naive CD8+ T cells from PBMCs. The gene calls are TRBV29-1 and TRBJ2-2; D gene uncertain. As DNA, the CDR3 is TGCAGCGTTGAAGATTGGAGCCTTCCCGGGGAGCTGTTTTTT. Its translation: CSVEDWSLPGELFF.